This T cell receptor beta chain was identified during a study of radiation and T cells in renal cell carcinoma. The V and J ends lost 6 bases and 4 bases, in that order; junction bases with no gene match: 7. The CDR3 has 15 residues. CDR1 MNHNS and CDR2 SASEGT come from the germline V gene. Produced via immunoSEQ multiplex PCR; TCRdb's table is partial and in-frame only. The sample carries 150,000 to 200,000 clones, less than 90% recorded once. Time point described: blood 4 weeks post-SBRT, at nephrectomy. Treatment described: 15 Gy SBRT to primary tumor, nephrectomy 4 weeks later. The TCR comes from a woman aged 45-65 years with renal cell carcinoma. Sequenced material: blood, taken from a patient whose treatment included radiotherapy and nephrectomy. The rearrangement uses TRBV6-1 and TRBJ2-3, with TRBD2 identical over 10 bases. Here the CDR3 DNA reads TGTGCCAGCAGGGCTCTAGCGGGGGCCTCAGATACGCAGTATTTT. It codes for CASRALAGASDTQYF.